Each of the 21 T cell receptor beta chains below was sequenced from the same sample in a study of blood T cell repertoires in COVID-19. Sequencing used immunoSEQ multiplex PCR; TCRdb keeps in-frame clones, though not all of them. The sample has roughly 77,000 clones; 76% are singletons. Sequenced input: peripheral blood. The source is a man aged 55 to 69 with COVID-19, enrolled during active disease.

This chain links TRBV27 with TRBJ2-5; 7 bases are shared with TRBD1. The length of the CDR3 is 17 residues. The trim removed 5 bases at V and 1 base at J, leaving 13 bases unmatched. Germline V gene data show CDR1 as MNHEY and CDR2 as SMNVEV (reference sequence). The CDR3 protein is CASSHLSETGLQETQYF. The CDR3 DNA is TGTGCCAGCAGTCACCTTAGCGAGACAGGGCTCCAAGAGACCCAGTACTTC.

This clone appeared once. This chain joins TRBV7-4 and TRBJ2-1, with D uncertain. V dropped 3 bases and J dropped 7 bases, with 13 bases sitting between them. The CDR3 covers 14 residues. Germline lookup yields CDR1 SGHVT and CDR2 SQSDAQ. Here the CDR3 DNA reads TGTGCCAGCAGCTTCTGTTATACCGGGAATGAGCAGTTCTTC. Encoded protein: CASSFCYTGNEQFF.

V and J are TRBV24-1 and TRBJ2-7; 10 nucleotides agree with TRBD2. The CDR3 contains 15 residues. Germline V gives CDR1 KGHDR, CDR2 SFDVKD. After removal of 10 bases from V and 2 bases from J, the junction contained 10 bases not matched to a gene. The CDR3 DNA follows: TGTGCCACACGAATCCCTAGCGGGAGCCCCTACGAGCAGTACTTC. This translates into CATRIPSGSPYEQYF.

The V gene is TRBV6-5, the J gene TRBJ2-5; 8 bases line up with TRBD2. Germline CDR1 MNHEY, CDR2 SVGAGI. Unmatched junction bases numbered 8, after V lost 6 bases and J lost 8 bases. The CDR3 loop spans 13 amino acids. The CDR3 DNA sequence: TGTGCCAGCAGCCCGGGGGGGCGGTTAACCCAGTACTTC. Translation gives CASSPGGRLTQYF.

The rearrangement links TRBV9 to TRBJ2-6; D is unclear. Trimming pared 4 bases from V and 0 bases from J, leaving 11 bases between. The CDR3 is made up of 16 amino acids. The germline V gene encodes CDR1 SGDLS and CDR2 YYNGEE. The DNA for the CDR3 is TGTGCCAGCAGCCGAAGTAGTCGCTCTGGGGCCAACGTCCTGACTTTC. Amino acids: CASSRSSRSGANVLTF.

This rearrangement joins TRBV3-1 (or the pseudogene TRBV3-2) to TRBJ1-4; 7 bases fit TRBD1. Germline assignment: CDR1 LGHDT and CDR2 YNNKEL (reference sequence). The length of the CDR3 is 15 residues. V lost 7 bases to trimming and J lost 5 bases; unmatched junction nucleotides: 10. The CDR3: CASTRRQGGNEKLFF. CDR3 in DNA: TGTGCCAGCACACGCAGACAGGGAGGAAATGAAAAACTGTTTTTT.

This chain joins TRBV6-4 and TRBJ2-2; 9 nucleotides line up with TRBD1. Germline values: CDR1 MRHNA, CDR2 SNTAGT. V trimming: 6 bases; J trimming: 4 bases; junction bases outside the gene matches: 0. This CDR3 has 13 residues. CDR3 in DNA: TGTGCCAGCAGGGGACAGGGCACCGGGGAGCTGTTTTTT. This encodes CASRGQGTGELFF.

This sequence joins TRBV2 and TRBJ2-7; possibly TRBD1 for D (6 bases). V lost 5 bases, J lost 2 bases, and 10 bases lay in between. Per germline, CDR1 SNHLY and CDR2 FYNNEI. The CDR3 totals 13 residues. The CDR3: CASSKGQPYEQYF. The CDR3 DNA sequence: TGTGCCAGCAGTAAAGGACAGCCCTACGAGCAGTACTTC.

The rearrangement uses TRBV18 and TRBJ2-1; 10 bases are a match to TRBD2. This CDR3 has 18 residues. Trimming cost V 5 bases and J 2 bases; bases outside gene matches: 12. In germline, CDR1 is KGHSH, CDR2 LQKENI. The CDR3 region is CASSLPLAGDWAYNEQFF. The CDR3 nucleotides read TGTGCCAGCTCATTGCCGCTAGCGGGAGACTGGGCCTACAATGAGCAGTTCTTC. The whole variable domain, filled in from reference TRBV18 and TRBJ2-1, reads NAGVMQNPRHLVRRRGQEARLRCSPMKGHSHVYWYRQLPEEGLKFMVYLQKENIIDESGMPKERFSAEFPKEGPSILRIQQVVRGDSAAYFCASSLPLAGDWAYNEQFFGPGTRLTVL.

The chain links TRBV11-3 to TRBJ2-3; the D gene is possibly TRBD2 (5 bases). The germline V gene has CDR1 SGHNT and CDR2 YENEEA. The CDR3 contains 12 residues. V was clipped by 4 bases and J by 9 bases, with 11 bases between them. The CDR3 reads CASSSGEGTQYF. The DNA for the CDR3 is TGTGCCAGCAGCTCCGGAGAGGGCACGCAGTATTTT.

The CDR3 DNA sequence: TGCGCCAGCAGCCTTAACCAGGTCAGCTCTGGAAACACCATATATTTT. It yields the protein CASSLNQVSSGNTIYF. The chain is built from TRBV5-1 and TRBJ1-3; D remains ambiguous. The CDR3 length is 16 residues. CDR1 and CDR2 from the germline V gene are SGHRS and YFSETQ. With 4 bases removed from V and 0 bases from J, the gap between germline ends came to 14 bases.

The genes are TRBV21-1 and TRBJ2-1; the table's D call of TRBD1 was not tested on the DNA. TRBV21-1 is designated a pseudogene. There are 13 residues in the CDR3. The CDR3 DNA reads as TGTGCCAGCAGCACAAACAGGGGGCATGAGCAGTTCTTC. Translating it yields CASSTNRGHEQFF.

In its sample, this clone was seen a few times. The V gene is TRBV5-1, the J gene TRBJ2-7; 8 bases map to TRBD2. Germline V gives CDR1 SGHRS, CDR2 YFSETQ. This CDR3 has 17 amino acids. The V segment lost 1 base and the J segment 5 bases; nucleotides outside the gene matches: 14. CDR3 sequence (DNA): TGCGCCAGCAGCTTGCGAAACACGGGACTAGTAAGGGACGAGCAGTACTTC. It translates to CASSLRNTGLVRDEQYF.

The V call is TRBV12-3 or TRBV12-4, the J call TRBJ2-7; a possible D gene is TRBD1 (6 bases). V dropped 7 bases and J dropped 3 bases, with 10 bases sitting between them. The CDR3 is made up of 12 amino acids. Here the CDR3 reads CASNRVGYEQYF. CDR3 coding DNA: TGTGCCAGCAACAGGGTCGGCTACGAGCAGTACTTC.

This rearrangement joins TRBV7-2 to TRBJ2-7, with 9 bases aligning to TRBD1. The J segment lost 6 bases and the V segment lost 3 bases, leaving 9 bases of the junction unmatched. CDR3 length equals 15 residues. CDR1 is SGHTA and CDR2 is FQGNSA in the germline V gene. CDR3 nucleotides: TGTGCCAGCAGCTTGGGACAGGGAGGCGGGCGCGAGCAGTACTTC. Amino acids: CASSLGQGGGREQYF.

Here the CDR3 reads CASSGAIWNEQYF. CDR3 coding DNA: TGTGCCAGCAGTGGGGCGATTTGGAACGAGCAGTACTTC. The chain recombines TRBV28 with TRBJ2-7; TRBD1 might be the D (5 bases). The ends were cut back, 5 bases at V and 5 bases at J, with 13 bases in the middle. Germline V CDR1 and CDR2: MDHEN, SYDVKM. This CDR3 is built from 13 residues.

A few counts support this clone. The chain recombines TRBV27 with TRBJ2-5; D ambiguous. CDR1 is MNHEY, CDR2 SMNVEV, per germline (reference sequence). This CDR3 spans 13 amino acids. Trimming removed 3 bases at V and 5 bases at J, with 10 bases between. This chain's CDR3 is CASSLGHRETQYF. CDR3 DNA: TGTGCCAGCAGTTTGGGCCACCGGGAGACCCAGTACTTC.

The gene calls are TRBV6-2 or TRBV6-3 and TRBJ2-5; no clear D gene. There are 14 residues in the CDR3. The V gene's germline CDR1 is MNHEY and CDR2 SVGEGT. Trimming pared 0 bases from V and 4 bases from J, leaving 9 bases between. The CDR3 loop is CASSYSALIETQYF. The DNA of the CDR3 is TGTGCCAGCAGTTACTCAGCCCTCATAGAGACCCAGTACTTC.

This chain links TRBV29-1 with TRBJ1-2, with 7 bases lining up with TRBD1. This CDR3 comprises 14 residues. CDR1 and CDR2 (germline): SQVTM, ANQGSEA. Unmatched junction bases numbered 8, after V lost 3 bases and J lost 4 bases. CDR3 DNA sequence: TGCAGCGTTGAGGTAGGGGGCGTGGGCTATGGCTACACCTTC. Translating it yields CSVEVGGVGYGYTF.

The chain recombines TRBV2 with TRBJ2-2, with 8 bases that match TRBD1. With V trimmed by 7 bases and J by 4 bases, 5 bases remained unmatched. The CDR3 is 14 residues long. Germline V gene data show CDR1 as SNHLY and CDR2 as FYNNEI. The CDR3 coding sequence is TGTGCCAGCAAGGGACAGGCAACCACCGGGGAGCTGTTTTTT. It codes for CASKGQATTGELFF. Full variable domain (rest looked up from reference TRBV2 and TRBJ2-2): EPEVTQTPSHQVTQMGQEVILRCVPISNHLYFYWYRQILGQKVEFLVSFYNNEISEKSEIFDDQFSVERPDGSNFTLKIRSTKLEDSAMYFCASKGQATTGELFFGEGSRLTVL.

J is TRBJ2-7 and V is TRBV5-4; 7 bases are a match to TRBD1. Trimming removed 5 bases from V and 5 bases from J; junction bases left unmatched: 7. Germline lookup yields CDR1 SGHNT and CDR2 YYREEE (reference sequence). The CDR3 extends over 13 amino acids. For the CDR3, the DNA is TGTGCCAGCAGGCTAGGGGGCCGAAACGAGCAGTACTTC. Its translation is CASRLGGRNEQYF.